A selection of T cell receptor beta chains follows, all from one sample in a study of patients and donors after allogeneic stem cell transplantation. Each CDR3 protein is one row after TCRdb ran MiXCR on the RT-PCR reads. The sample shows approximately 29,000 distinct CDR3 sequences, around 33% of them seen only once. The sample was blood, either unsorted or a sorted T cell fraction (not recorded which). The receptors were sampled from a human donor who was either an allogeneic HSCT recipient or a stem cell or donor lymphocyte infusion donor (not recorded which). It is not recorded whose cells these are; they may come from a transplant donor. Each CDR3 is given with its conserved first and last residue. A D gene is named only where the DNA matches it firmly. A row's size may be missing; if present it is once, few, many or a size class.

>TRBV10-3|TRBJ2-1|TRBD1|.
TGTGCCATAGGGGACAGGGGTTATGAGCAGTTCTTC
CAIGDRGYEQFF
>TRBV5-1|TRBJ1-6|.|.
TGCGCCAGCAGCGTCAGAACTAATTCACCCCTCCACTTT
CASSVRTNSPLHF
>TRBV4-3|TRBJ1-1|.|few
TGCGCCAGCAGCCAAGAGGGGGCCAGATTGACAGCGAACACTGAAGCTTTCTTT
CASSQEGARLTANTEAFF
>TRBV29-1|TRBJ1-1|.|few
TGCAGCGTTGAAAGCATTTGGTGGGTTGACACTGAAGCTTTCTTT
CSVESIWWVDTEAFF
>TRBV29-1|TRBJ2-1|.|few
TGCAGCGTTGTTGGATCCTACAATGAGCAGTTCTTC
CSVVGSYNEQFF
>TRBV20-1|TRBJ2-7|TRBD2|.
TGCAGTGCTAGACCCACCGGGGAGGGCTACGAGCAGTACTTC
CSARPTGEGYEQYF
>TRBV10-3|TRBJ2-2|TRBD1|.
TGTGCCATCAACTCCGGACAGGGGCGGTGGGAGCTGTTTTTT
CAINSGQGRWELFF
>TRBV7-2|TRBJ2-5|TRBD2|.
TGTGCCAGCAGCCCATCCATCGGACTAGCGGGGGGGCAGTACTTC
CASSPSIGLAGGQYF
>TRBV20-1|TRBJ1-3|.|.
TGCAGTGCTAGAGATGTGAGGGAAGGACCTGGAAACACCATATATTTT
CSARDVREGPGNTIYF
>TRBV6-6|TRBJ1-5|.|.
TGTGCCAGCAGTTACGACCCATTCGGGCAGCCCCAGCATTTT
CASSYDPFGQPQHF
>TRBV29-1|TRBJ1-5|.|.
TGCAGCGTTGTGGTGGGAGGAGGCCGGGGCCAGCCCCAGCATTTT
CSVVVGGGRGQPQHF
>TRBV10-3|TRBJ2-1|.|once
TGTGCCATCAGCTATAGACTAGAGGCCTATAGGGGGGGGCAGTTCTTC
CAISYRLEAYRGGQFF
>TRBV11-2|TRBJ2-5|.|once
TGTGCCAGCAGCTTAAGACGCGCAGGGAAGGAGACCCAGTACTTC
CASSLRRAGKETQYF
>TRBV20-1|TRBJ2-1|TRBD2|.
TGCAGTGCTAGATGGACTAGCGGATACAATGAGCAGTTCTTC
CSARWTSGYNEQFF
>TRBV4-1|TRBJ2-5|TRBD2|.
TGCGCCAGCAGCCAGTCCGGGACTAGTTGGACCCAGTACTTC
CASSQSGTSWTQYF
>TRBV12-3/TRBV12-4|TRBJ1-2|.|few
TGTGCCAGCAGTTTAGACAGCATCTATGGCTACACCTTC
CASSLDSIYGYTF
>TRBV5-5|TRBJ2-5|.|.
TGTGCCAGCAGCTTTCTCAGGAGTGGGGAGACCCAGTACTTC
CASSFLRSGETQYF
>TRBV4-3|TRBJ2-1|.|few
TGCGCCAGCAGCCCCCGGAGCGCAACCTACAATGAGCAGTTCTTC
CASSPRSATYNEQFF
>TRBV4-3|TRBJ2-5|.|once
TGCGCCAGCAGCCAAGATTTGCAGACCCAGTACTTC
CASSQDLQTQYF
>TRBV5-1|TRBJ2-3|TRBD2|.
TGCGCCAGCAGCTTGGCCGGTACTAGCGGGGGCACAGATACGCAGTATTTT
CASSLAGTSGGTDTQYF
>TRBV27|TRBJ1-1|TRBD1|.
TGTGCCAGCAGTCGTAGGACAGGGGGCCGGACTGAAGCTTTCTTT
CASSRRTGGRTEAFF
>TRBV4-3|TRBJ1-5|.|.
TGCGCCAGCAGCTTTCGACAGGCTGCACAGCCCCAGCATTTT
CASSFRQAAQPQHF
>TRBV4-1|TRBJ1-1|TRBD1|.
TGCGCCAGCAGCCAAGGGACAGGGAGGTTCACTGAAGCTTTCTTT
CASSQGTGRFTEAFF
>TRBV5-4|TRBJ2-3|.|.
TGTGCCAGCAGCCAGGTTGGACGGACCACAGATACGCAGTATTTT
CASSQVGRTTDTQYF
>TRBV10-3|TRBJ2-3|.|.
TGTGCCATCACCCCTCGACTCACAGATACGCAGTATTTT
CAITPRLTDTQYF
>TRBV29-1|TRBJ2-1|.|.
TGCAGCGGCTTACTAGTGTCCTACAATGAGCAGTTCTTC
CSGLLVSYNEQFF
>TRBV12-3/TRBV12-4|TRBJ2-3|TRBD1|.
TGTGCCAGCAGTCTCCAGGGGGCTGGAGATACGCAGTATTTT
CASSLQGAGDTQYF
>TRBV7-9|TRBJ2-1|.|.
TGTGCCAGCAGCCGGGACACAGCAAATGAGCAGTTCTTC
CASSRDTANEQFF
>TRBV7-9|TRBJ2-1|TRBD2|few
TGTGCCAGCAGCTTCCTGACTAGCGGAACACAGCGGGACAATGAGCAGTTCTTC
CASSFLTSGTQRDNEQFF
>TRBV4-1|TRBJ2-5|.|.
TGCGCCAGCAGCCAAGATATGCAGGTCTCTCTTGGGACCCAGTACTTC
CASSQDMQVSLGTQYF
>TRBV20-1|TRBJ2-3|.|.
TGCAGAGCCTTAGGCGGCCTCACAGATACGCAGTATTTT
CRALGGLTDTQYF
>TRBV29-1|TRBJ1-5|.|many
TGCAGCGTGGGGGACGGCAATCAGCCCCAGCATTTT
CSVGDGNQPQHF
>TRBV12-3/TRBV12-4|TRBJ1-2|.|few
TGTGCCAGCTGGGGGAATGGCTACACCTTC
CASWGNGYTF
>TRBV28|TRBJ2-7|.|.
TGTGCCAGCACTGGGGACATCGGAATGAAGCAGTACTTC
CASTGDIGMKQYF
>TRBV6-2/TRBV6-3|TRBJ1-5|TRBD1|.
TGTGCCAGCAGTTATAGGTGGGACAGGACTAGCAATCAGCCCCAGCATTTT
CASSYRWDRTSNQPQHF
>TRBV7-9|TRBJ2-1|.|.
TGTGCCAGCAGAGGAGGGGCGTCTAGCTCCTACAATGAGCAGTTCTTC
CASRGGASSSYNEQFF
>TRBV6-5|TRBJ1-2|.|.
TGTGCCAGCACCCCCGGAGGCCACCGTCCTCTTCGTGACTATGGCTACACCTTC
CASTPGGHRPLRDYGYTF
>TRBV7-9|TRBJ2-1|.|.
TGTGCCAGCAGATACTTAGAAGGGAAAGTACATGAGCAGTTCTTC
CASRYLEGKVHEQFF
>TRBV7-2|TRBJ1-6|TRBD1|.
TGTGCCAGCAGCCCCCGGGACAGATATAATTCACCCCTCCACTTT
CASSPRDRYNSPLHF
>TRBV15|TRBJ1-5|.|.
TGTGCCACCAGGACAGGTTCTTTTAGCAATCAGCCCCAGCATTTT
CATRTGSFSNQPQHF
>TRBV29-1|TRBJ2-5|TRBD1|.
TGCAGCGCTACGGACAGGGTCGAGACCCAGTACTTC
CSATDRVETQYF
>TRBV20-1|TRBJ1-4|.|.
TGCAGTGCGCGTCTGGGACCGATCAATGAAAAACTGTTTTTT
CSARLGPINEKLFF
>TRBV7-8|TRBJ1-6|.|.
TGTGCCAGCAGCTTGGGGGGAGAGAGCACCTATAATTCACCCCTCCACTTT
CASSLGGESTYNSPLHF
>TRBV5-8|TRBJ2-7|.|few
TGTGCCAGCAGCTTTGGCCACTCGGACTACTTCCATTTCGCCTACGAGCAGTACTTC
CASSFGHSDYFHFAYEQYF
>TRBV7-6|TRBJ1-5|TRBD1|.
TGTGCCAGCAGCTCGGGACAGGGGATTCAGCCCCAGCATTTT
CASSSGQGIQPQHF
>TRBV12-3/TRBV12-4|TRBJ1-2|.|once
TGTGCCAGCAGTTTTGGACGCCTCGATGGCTACACCTTC
CASSFGRLDGYTF
>TRBV2|TRBJ2-5|.|.
TGTGCCAGCACCGAGACACAAGAGACCCAGTACTTC
CASTETQETQYF
>TRBV20-1|TRBJ1-2|.|.
TGCAGGGCTACGGGGGGCGTAGATTATGGCTACACCTTC
CRATGGVDYGYTF
>TRBV10-3|TRBJ2-7|.|.
TGTGCCATCAGTGAAGGGGGCGAGCAGTACTTC
CAISEGGEQYF
>TRBV10-3|TRBJ1-3|.|few
TGTGCCATCAGTGAGTCTCCCGGATCTGGAAACACCATATATTTT
CAISESPGSGNTIYF
>TRBV20-1|TRBJ1-4|.|once
TGCAGTGCTAGGGAGCCTATTCGAGGAGAAAAACTGTTTTTT
CSAREPIRGEKLFF
>TRBV3-1|TRBJ2-5|.|.
TGTGCCAGCAGCCATCGAGGCGAGGAGACCCAGTACTTC
CASSHRGEETQYF
>TRBV20-1|TRBJ2-7|TRBD2|.
TGCAGTGCTCAAAGCGGGAGAAACGAGCAGTACTTC
CSAQSGRNEQYF